This TCR beta chain was recorded in a study of blood T cells in healthy people across ages. Sample-barcoded 5' priming and a J-beta primer mix drove a second PCR of roughly 7 to 11 cycles. Every cDNA was tagged by a template-switch adaptor with 12 random nucleotides. TCRdb fed the 5' RACE reads into MiXCR, producing one record per CDR3 protein. The sample has around 1.5 million distinct CDR3 sequences; 55% to 75% are singletons. The CDR3 extends over 11 amino acids. V lost 7 bases and J 3 bases, leaving 10 bases between the germline ends. Germline assignment: CDR1 SQVTM and CDR2 ANQGSEA. Input material: blood. The chain recombines TRBV29-1 with TRBJ2-7, with D hard to call. The TCR was taken from a man aged 18 to 29 in good health. CDR3 nucleotide sequence: TGCAGCGCTCAGTGGGGCTACGAGCAGTACTTC. It translates to CSAQWGYEQYF.